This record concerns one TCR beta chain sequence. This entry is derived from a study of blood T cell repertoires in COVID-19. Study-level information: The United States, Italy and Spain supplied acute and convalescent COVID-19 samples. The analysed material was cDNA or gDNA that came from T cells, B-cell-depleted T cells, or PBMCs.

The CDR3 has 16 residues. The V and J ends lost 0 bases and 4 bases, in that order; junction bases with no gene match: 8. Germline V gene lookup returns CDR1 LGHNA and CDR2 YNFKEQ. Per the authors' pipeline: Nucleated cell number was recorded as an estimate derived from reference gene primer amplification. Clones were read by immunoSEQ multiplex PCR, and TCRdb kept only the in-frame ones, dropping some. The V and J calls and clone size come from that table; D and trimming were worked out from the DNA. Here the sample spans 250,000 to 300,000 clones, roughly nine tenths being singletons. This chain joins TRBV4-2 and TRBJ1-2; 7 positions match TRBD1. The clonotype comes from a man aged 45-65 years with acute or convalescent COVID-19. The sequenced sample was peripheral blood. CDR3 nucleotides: TGTGCCAGCAGCCAAGAAACAGGGGCGTTAACCTATGGCTACACCTTC. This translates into CASSQETGALTYGYTF.